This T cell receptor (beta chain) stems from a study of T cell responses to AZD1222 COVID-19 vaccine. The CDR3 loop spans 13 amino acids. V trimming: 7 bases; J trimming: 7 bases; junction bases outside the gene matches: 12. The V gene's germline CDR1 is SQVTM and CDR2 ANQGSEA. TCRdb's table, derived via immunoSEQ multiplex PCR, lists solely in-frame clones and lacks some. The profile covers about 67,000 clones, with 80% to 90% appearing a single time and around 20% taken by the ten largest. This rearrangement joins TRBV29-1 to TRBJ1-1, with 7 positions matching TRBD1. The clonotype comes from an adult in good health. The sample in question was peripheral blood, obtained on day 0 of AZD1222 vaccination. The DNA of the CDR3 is TGCAGCGCCCTAATGGGGGACAGTATTGAAGCTTTCTTT. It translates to CSALMGDSIEAFF.